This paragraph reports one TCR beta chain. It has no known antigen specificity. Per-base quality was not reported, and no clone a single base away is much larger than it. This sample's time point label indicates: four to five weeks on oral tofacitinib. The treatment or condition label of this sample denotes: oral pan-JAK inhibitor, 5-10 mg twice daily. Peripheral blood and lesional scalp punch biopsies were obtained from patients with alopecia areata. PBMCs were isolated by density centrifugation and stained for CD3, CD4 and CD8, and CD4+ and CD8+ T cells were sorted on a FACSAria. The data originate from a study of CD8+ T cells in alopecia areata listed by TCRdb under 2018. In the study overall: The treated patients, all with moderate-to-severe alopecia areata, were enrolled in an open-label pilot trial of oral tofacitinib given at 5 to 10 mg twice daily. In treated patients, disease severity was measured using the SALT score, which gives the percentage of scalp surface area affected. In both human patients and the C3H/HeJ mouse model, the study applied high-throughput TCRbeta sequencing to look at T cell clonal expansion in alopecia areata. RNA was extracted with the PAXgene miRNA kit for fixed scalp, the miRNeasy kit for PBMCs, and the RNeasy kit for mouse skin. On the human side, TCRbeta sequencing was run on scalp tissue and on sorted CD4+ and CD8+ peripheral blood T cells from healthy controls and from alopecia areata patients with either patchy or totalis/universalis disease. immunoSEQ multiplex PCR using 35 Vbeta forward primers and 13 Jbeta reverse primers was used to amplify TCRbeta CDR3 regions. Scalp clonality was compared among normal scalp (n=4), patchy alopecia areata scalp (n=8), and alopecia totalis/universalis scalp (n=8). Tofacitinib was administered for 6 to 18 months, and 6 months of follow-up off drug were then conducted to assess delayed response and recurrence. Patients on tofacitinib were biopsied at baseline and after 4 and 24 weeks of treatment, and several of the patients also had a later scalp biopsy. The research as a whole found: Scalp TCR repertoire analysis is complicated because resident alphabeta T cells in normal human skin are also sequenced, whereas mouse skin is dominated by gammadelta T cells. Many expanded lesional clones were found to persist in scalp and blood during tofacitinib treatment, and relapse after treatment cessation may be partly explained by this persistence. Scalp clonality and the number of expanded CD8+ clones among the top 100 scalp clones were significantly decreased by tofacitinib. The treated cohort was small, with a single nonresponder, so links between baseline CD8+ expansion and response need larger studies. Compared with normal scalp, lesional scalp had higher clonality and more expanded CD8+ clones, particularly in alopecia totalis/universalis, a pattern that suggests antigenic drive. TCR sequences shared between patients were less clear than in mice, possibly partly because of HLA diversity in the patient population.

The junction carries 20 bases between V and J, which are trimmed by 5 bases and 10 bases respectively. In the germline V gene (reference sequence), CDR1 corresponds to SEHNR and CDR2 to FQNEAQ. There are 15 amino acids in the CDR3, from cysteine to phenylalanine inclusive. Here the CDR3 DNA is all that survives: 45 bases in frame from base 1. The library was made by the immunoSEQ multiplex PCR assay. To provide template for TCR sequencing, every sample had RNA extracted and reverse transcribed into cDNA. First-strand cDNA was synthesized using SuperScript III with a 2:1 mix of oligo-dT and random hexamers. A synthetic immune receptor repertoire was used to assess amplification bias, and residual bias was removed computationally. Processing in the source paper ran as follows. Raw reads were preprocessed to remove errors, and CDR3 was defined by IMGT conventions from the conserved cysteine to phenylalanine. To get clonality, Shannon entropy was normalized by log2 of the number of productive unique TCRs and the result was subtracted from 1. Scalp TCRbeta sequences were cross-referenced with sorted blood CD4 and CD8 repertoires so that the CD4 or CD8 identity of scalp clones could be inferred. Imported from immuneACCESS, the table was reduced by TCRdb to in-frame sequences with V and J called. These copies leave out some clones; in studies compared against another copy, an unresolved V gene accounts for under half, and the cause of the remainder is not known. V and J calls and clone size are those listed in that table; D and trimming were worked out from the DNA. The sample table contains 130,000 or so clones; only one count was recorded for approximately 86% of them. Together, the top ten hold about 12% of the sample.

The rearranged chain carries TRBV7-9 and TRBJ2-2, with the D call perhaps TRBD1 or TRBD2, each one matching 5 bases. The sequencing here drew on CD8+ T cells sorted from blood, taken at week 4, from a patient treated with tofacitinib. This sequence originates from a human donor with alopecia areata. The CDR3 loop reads CASSPRDREKVELFF. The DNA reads TGTGCCAGCAGCCCCCGGGACCGAGAGAAGGTGGAGCTGTTTTTT.